This passage covers 7 T cell receptor beta chains from one sample sequenced in a study of T cell clones after liver transplantation (dated by TCRdb to about 2019). To prepare the library, the immunoSEQ multiplex PCR assay was applied. TCRdb carries this immuneACCESS record with in-frame sequences only. Its versions omit some clonotypes, under half of them owing to an unresolved V gene in the studies checked, with the rest unexplained. The sample table contains about 22,000 clones; only one count was recorded for 55% to 70% of them. The ten largest clones take up approximately 2.9% of the sample. Read against the paper, the sample's time point label means: pre-transplant. The sequences come from CD4+ T cells from blood, collected before liver transplant. The receptors were gathered from a human donor who received a liver transplant.

V and J are TRBV30 and TRBJ1-6, with D maybe TRBD1 (6 bases). The germline V gene encodes CDR1 GTSNPN and CDR2 SVGIG (reference sequence). The V gene lost 1 base and the J gene lost 7 bases, with 11 bases spanning the gap. The CDR3 spans 14 residues. CDR3 DNA sequence: TGTGCCTGGAGTGCCCAGGGGAGGAATTCACCCCTCCACTTT. The encoded protein is CAWSAQGRNSPLHF.

CDR3 loop: CASSSQITSTDTQYF. In DNA form, the CDR3 reads TGCGCCAGCAGCTCCCAGATCACTAGCACAGATACGCAGTATTTT. V is TRBV5-1 and J is TRBJ2-3; D is unclear. Trimming left V 3 bases short and J 0 bases short, with 11 bases between. Germline values: CDR1 SGHRS, CDR2 YFSETQ. The CDR3 runs to 15 residues.

The rearrangement links TRBV7-9 to TRBJ2-3, with no clear D. V gave up 0 bases and J gave up 2 bases, with 12 bases separating them. This CDR3 is 16 amino acids long. CDR1 SEHNR and CDR2 FQNEAQ come from the germline V gene (reference sequence). The CDR3 DNA sequence: TGTGCCAGCAGCTTAGCGCCACAGCCAGACACAGATACGCAGTATTTT. Its translation: CASSLAPQPDTDTQYF.

This clone appeared a single time. V is TRBV10-1 and J is TRBJ2-1; 12 positions agree with TRBD1. The CDR3 runs 16 residues. V lost 2 bases to trimming and J lost 6 bases; unmatched junction nucleotides: 5. Per germline, CDR1 WNHNN and CDR2 SYGVQD (reference sequence). Here the CDR3 reads CASSELPGQGANEQFF. CDR3 nucleotide sequence: TGCGCCAGCAGTGAGCTTCCGGGACAGGGGGCCAATGAGCAGTTCTTC.

This chain uses TRBV11-2 with TRBJ2-2; D gene uncertain. CDR1 and CDR2 from the germline V gene are SGHAT and FQNNGV. The CDR3 runs to 15 residues. Trimming removed 0 bases from V and 6 bases from J, with 11 bases in between. CDR3 residues: CASSLEPQVPGELFF. CDR3 in DNA: TGTGCCAGCAGCTTAGAGCCGCAAGTCCCCGGGGAGCTGTTTTTT.

The chain combines TRBV11-2 with TRBJ2-4; the D gene is possibly TRBD2 (6 bases). CDR3 length: 15 amino acids. V was shortened by 4 bases and J by 7 bases, with 17 bases between the two germline ends. Germline CDR1 reads SGHAT; CDR2 reads FQNNGV. CDR3 bases: TGTGCCAGCAGCTCGCGACTAGATACAAACAACATTCAGTACTTC. Protein product: CASSSRLDTNNIQYF.

The CDR3 loop reads CASSMDSLNQPQHF. The CDR3 bases are TGTGCCAGTAGTATGGACAGCCTCAATCAGCCCCAGCATTTT. The chain has TRBV19 and TRBJ1-5; D is possibly TRBD1 (6 bases). The CDR3 has 14 residues. The V end lost 3 bases, the J end lost 3 bases, and 9 bases lay between the germline ends. In germline, CDR1 is LNHDA, CDR2 SQIVND (reference sequence).